This T cell receptor (beta chain) is drawn from a study of cytomegalovirus exposure and HLA in healthy donors. At the level of the study: An early release of data contained approximately 85 million unique TCRs, which came from HLA-typed donors.

Findings and caveats of the study: Other equally common chains were less clonally expanded than HLA-associated TCR beta chains, a later analysis showed. It has been reported that TCR beta sequences accurately predicted the HLA-A and HLA-B alleles of most subjects.

This clone was seen a handful of times. What it binds is not known. This CDR3 contains 14 residues. The germline V gene has CDR1 SGHRS and CDR2 YFSETQ. The ends were cut back, 0 bases at V and 3 bases at J, with 10 bases in the middle. The primer mix had 60 Vbeta and 13 Jbeta primers. As originally analysed: Some 11 million of the approximately 80 million unique TCR beta chains counted in a later analysis were shared. Generated by immunoSEQ multiplex PCR, the TCRdb table keeps only in-frame clones and is missing some. From that table come the V and J calls and clone size; the DNA was used to work out D and trimming. The sample yields under 200,000 clones, roughly 65% seen once.

The sequence derives from a woman aged 18 to 35 in good health and CMV-seropositive. The sample consisted of PBMCs. The chain recombines TRBV5-1 with TRBJ2-7; D perhaps matches TRBD1 (7 bases). CDR3 sequence: CASSLAQGGYEQYF. The DNA of the CDR3 is TGCGCCAGCAGCTTGGCCCAGGGGGGCTACGAGCAGTACTTC.